The 13 T cell receptor beta chains listed next were all sequenced from one sample in a study of post-analysis software for immune sequencing data. Unique molecular identifiers tagged the TCR beta cDNA libraries. TCRdb re-analysed the PCR reads in MiXCR, keeping a single row per CDR3 protein. The table has around 150,000 distinct CDR3 sequences, under 40% seen once. Sample: blood, taken after autologous hematopoietic stem cell transplantation. All receptors derive from a girl aged 10 to 17 with multiple sclerosis.

There are a few counts of this clonotype. The chain has TRBV6-5 and TRBJ2-3; TRBD1 aligns across 11 bases. CDR3 size: 17 residues. Per germline, CDR1 MNHEY and CDR2 SVGAGI. Trimming took 0 bases from V and 2 from J; bases not matched to a gene: 4. As DNA, the CDR3 is TGTGCCAGCAGTTACTCGACAGGACAGGGGGCCACAGATACGCAGTATTTT. It encodes CASSYSTGQGATDTQYF.

This clonotype has just a few counts. V usage is TRBV9 and J usage is TRBJ1-2, with TRBD1 as a possible D gene (5 bases). V lost 4 bases and J lost 1, with 8 bases in between. Germline assignment: CDR1 SGDLS and CDR2 YYNGEE. The CDR3 is made up of 13 amino acids. The CDR3 DNA follows: TGTGCCAGCAGCAGGGACTTTAACTATGGCTACACCTTC. Protein: CASSRDFNYGYTF.

This clonotype was counted between two and nine times. The chain joins TRBV10-3 to TRBJ2-3, with no clear D. The CDR3 has 14 residues. The ends were cut back, 5 bases at V and 0 bases at J, with 9 bases in the middle. Germline assignment: CDR1 ENHRY and CDR2 SYGVKD. The CDR3 region is CAISPMLSTDTQYF. CDR3 nucleotides: TGTGCCATCAGTCCCATGCTGAGCACAGATACGCAGTATTTT.

CDR3 sequence (DNA): TGCGCCAGCAGCTCGGGTTTTTCGGGAGAGCAGTACTTC. Translating it yields CASSSGFSGEQYF. The chain employs TRBV5-1 and TRBJ2-7; D might be TRBD2 (5 bases). The CDR3 has 13 amino acids. Germline CDR1 SGHRS, CDR2 YFSETQ. Trimming left V 3 bases short and J 7 bases short, with 14 bases between.

A note on this clonotype: An end of the junction does not agree with germline; a read error may underlie this. This chain links TRBV9 with TRBJ2-1; tentatively, D is TRBD2 (6 bases). Germline V gives CDR1 SGDLS, CDR2 YYNGEE. The CDR3 is made up of 16 amino acids. CDR3 protein: CASSCSMEGPSNEQCF. DNA of the CDR3: TGTGCCAGCAGCTGCTCTATGGAGGGGCCCTCCAATGAGCAGTGCTTC.

The CDR3 region is CSGLWRPPYNEQFF. In nucleotides, the CDR3 is TGCAGCGGACTCTGGCGGCCCCCCTACAATGAGCAGTTCTTC. The chain couples TRBV29-1 to TRBJ2-1; the D is unclear. CDR3 length equals 14 residues. Trimming stripped 7 bases from V and 2 bases from J, with 15 bases between. Germline CDR1 SQVTM, CDR2 ANQGSEA.

The chain employs TRBV14 and TRBJ2-1; 7 nucleotides line up with TRBD1. The CDR3 has 16 amino acids. Germline V gene data show CDR1 as SGHDN and CDR2 as FVKESK. V was clipped by 5 bases and J by 3 bases; unmatched bases: 10. CDR3 sequence (DNA): TGTGCCAGCAGCTCCAACAGGGGTGGTTTCTACAATGAGCAGTTCTTC. Encoded protein: CASSSNRGGFYNEQFF.

The V and J genes are TRBV7-9 and TRBJ2-1; D might be TRBD1 (6 bases). The DNA end is a closer match to TRBJ2-7, so the J assignment may be wrong. The V gene's germline CDR1 is SEHNR and CDR2 FQNEAQ (reference sequence). The CDR3 runs 17 residues. Here the CDR3 DNA reads TGTGCCAGCAGCTACAGGGCCGGGAACCGAAACTACAATGAGCAGTACTTC. Protein sequence: CASSYRAGNRNYNEQYF.

The chain recombines TRBV19 with TRBJ2-1; D is undetermined. The germline gives CDR1 LNHDA, CDR2 SQIVND (reference sequence). The CDR3 contains 14 residues. Trimming took 1 base from V and 5 from J, leaving 9 bases between them. The CDR3 sequence: CASSIGRSHNEQFF. DNA for the CDR3: TGTGCCAGTAGTATAGGAAGAAGTCACAATGAGCAGTTCTTC.

J is TRBJ2-3 and V is TRBV24-1; D unclear. The CDR3 has 16 residues. Trimming took off 4 bases at V and 0 bases at J, with 13 bases between the two ends. Per the germline V gene, CDR1 is KGHDR and CDR2 is SFDVKD. The CDR3 protein is CATSDPGAPSTDTQYF. The DNA of the CDR3 is TGTGCCACCAGTGACCCAGGAGCCCCTAGCACAGATACGCAGTATTTT.

This clonotype was observed a few times. The rearrangement joins TRBV14 to TRBJ2-1; D is perhaps TRBD1 (5 bases). Germline V gene data show CDR1 as SGHDN and CDR2 as FVKESK. The CDR3 length is 17 residues. The germline V and J ends were trimmed by 0 bases and 5 bases, with 17 bases remaining between them. CDR3 coding DNA: TGTGCCAGCAGCCAAGAACCTGGGGCAGGAGATAACAATGAGCAGTTCTTC. This encodes CASSQEPGAGDNNEQFF.

Here the CDR3 reads CASRRRTYNSPLHF. CDR3 DNA sequence: TGTGCCAGCAGGCGGAGAACCTATAATTCACCCCTCCACTTT. The chain employs TRBV6-5 and TRBJ1-6; no clear D. CDR3 length: 14 residues. V was shortened by 6 bases and J by 2 bases, with 8 bases between the two germline ends. Germline CDR1 is MNHEY and CDR2 is SVGAGI.

The table lists this clonotype with many counts. The chain combines TRBV24-1 with TRBJ2-5, with D perhaps TRBD1 (6 bases). The V gene's germline CDR1 is KGHDR and CDR2 SFDVKD. V was clipped by 3 bases and J by 0 bases, with 13 bases between them. The length of the CDR3 is 16 residues. CDR3: CATSDGGKTHQETQYF. The CDR3 coding sequence is TGTGCCACCAGTGATGGGGGCAAGACCCACCAAGAGACCCAGTACTTC.